One and the same sample provided the 12 T cell receptor beta chains below, sequenced in a study of T cell repertoires in cytomegalovirus infection (dated by TCRdb to the late 2010s). Sequencing was performed on an Illumina HiSeq 1500. TCRdb applied fastp at Q25 and MiXCR to the public reads, then kept only in-frame beta chains. Identical CDR3 proteins give one entry, which carries the most common genes and DNA. The sample table contains a few hundred thousand distinct CDR3 sequences; only one count was recorded for roughly a third of them. The top ten clones comprise roughly 15% of the sample. This specimen's treatment or condition label, per the study, means: in vitro stimulation with specific CMV peptide epitopes to enrich CMV-specific T cells. No antigen has been identified for these receptors. This material consisted of cultured PBMCs, taken from culture after CMV antigen stimulation. Source of these receptors: a human donor in good health (CMV status not recorded). Some clones in this sample may be carry-over from other donors' samples.

The chain combines TRBV6-4 with TRBJ2-7, with D unclear. The CDR3 runs 17 residues. CDR1 and CDR2 from the germline V gene are MRHNA and SNTAGT. Trimming cost V 0 bases and J 0 bases, with 15 bases left between them. The CDR3 loop is CASSDSNPRHSSYEQYV. As DNA, the CDR3 is TGTGCCAGCAGTGACTCGAATCCCCGCCATAGCTCCTACGAGCAGTACGTC.

This clonotype appeared a few times. The V and J genes are TRBV7-2 and TRBJ1-3, with D uncertain. Germline assignment: CDR1 SGHTA and CDR2 FQGNSA. The V and J ends lost 5 bases and 0 bases respectively, with 20 bases between them. The CDR3 is 18 residues long. The chain's CDR3 is CASSPFFSGPSSGNTIYF. The CDR3 DNA reads TGTGCCAGCAGCCCCTTTTTTTCCGGGCCCTCCTCTGGAAACACCATATATTTT.

The CDR3 coding sequence is TGTGCCAGCAGCTTTGGGGGGCTCGGCAATCAGCCCCAGCATTTT. Protein sequence: CASSFGGLGNQPQHF. This sequence joins TRBV7-8 and TRBJ1-5; D might be TRBD1 (6 bases). Trimming removed 3 bases at V and 2 bases at J, with 11 bases between. From germline, CDR1 is SGHVS and CDR2 FQNEAQ. The CDR3 covers 15 residues.

This clonotype has just one count. The chain has TRBV4-2 and TRBJ1-4, with D tentatively TRBD1 (5 bases). In germline, CDR1 is LGHNA, CDR2 YNFKEQ. The CDR3 runs to 17 residues. Between the trimmed V and J ends, which lost 0 bases and 8 bases, there was a span of 19 bases. The CDR3 DNA reads as TGTGCCAGCAGCCAAGAAGGTCAGGGCAATCGGGGCGAAAAACTGTTTTTT. It yields the protein CASSQEGQGNRGEKLFF.

This clonotype has a count of ten or more. Here the CDR3 DNA reads TGTGCCAGCAGCTTAGTCGGACAAAACTTAATGAACACCGGGGAGCTGTTTTTT. It specifies CASSLVGQNLMNTGELFF. The J gene is TRBJ2-2, the V gene TRBV7-2; a weak D match, TRBD1 (5 bases). The V gene lost 1 base and the J gene lost 1 base, with 16 bases spanning the gap. The germline V gene has CDR1 SGHTA and CDR2 FQGNSA. There are 18 residues in the CDR3.

The CDR3 loop is CASSFGLAGAHTQYF. In DNA, the CDR3 is TGTGCCAGCAGTTTTGGACTAGCGGGGGCTCATACGCAGTATTTT. The genes are TRBV7-8 and TRBJ2-3; TRBD2 aligns across 13 bases. Per germline, CDR1 SGHVS and CDR2 FQNEAQ. This CDR3 has 15 amino acids. The trim removed 6 bases at V and 7 bases at J, leaving 7 bases unmatched.

This clonotype came up a few times. V is TRBV6-2 or TRBV6-3 and J is TRBJ2-3; D is unclear. Germline V gives CDR1 MNHEY, CDR2 SVGEGT. This CDR3 region has 13 residues. V was trimmed by 7 bases and J by 4 bases, leaving 12 bases between them. CDR3 bases: TGTGCCAGCAAAGAGTCCGCCGCAGATACGCAGTATTTT. It specifies CASKESAADTQYF.

In its sample, this clonotype was seen a few times. The rearrangement links TRBV12-3 or TRBV12-4 to TRBJ1-2, with 8 nucleotides matching TRBD1. V gave up 1 base and J gave up 5 bases; unmatched junction bases: 6. The CDR3 contains 15 residues. CDR3 in DNA: TGTGCCAGCAGTTTAGGGACAGGGTCGGGGTATGGCTACACCTTC. The encoded protein is CASSLGTGSGYGYTF.

The chain recombines TRBV6-6 with TRBJ2-5; D might be TRBD1 (5 bases). This CDR3 region has 15 residues. Germline V CDR1 and CDR2: MNHNY, SVGAGI (reference sequence). Trimming shortened V by 5 bases and J by 5 bases, and 18 bases separated the two germline ends. CDR3 protein: CASSDLTGSKETQYF. CDR3 bases: TGTGCCAGCAGTGACCTAACAGGTTCGAAGGAGACCCAGTACTTC.

V gene TRBV6-1 combines with J gene TRBJ2-1, with 10 bases that match TRBD2. This CDR3 spans 14 amino acids. Germline V lookup: CDR1 MNHNS, CDR2 SASEGT. V trimming: 7 bases; J trimming: 10 bases; junction bases outside the gene matches: 10. The CDR3 sequence is CASKAAGGTDEQFF. In DNA form, the CDR3 reads TGTGCCAGCAAAGCAGCGGGAGGGACCGACGAGCAGTTCTTC.

This clonotype occurred a few times. The V and J genes are TRBV7-6 and TRBJ2-1; D possibly corresponds to TRBD2 (5 bases). The CDR3 is 14 amino acids. Germline V CDR1 and CDR2: SGHVS, FNYEAQ. V shed 9 bases and J shed 0 bases, with 12 bases lying between them. DNA of the CDR3: TGTGCCAGTGGAGCGGAAAGCTCCTACAATGAGCAGTTCTTC. This gives the protein CASGAESSYNEQFF.

In this sample, this clonotype turned up a few times. J is TRBJ2-2 and V is TRBV7-3; D possibly corresponds to TRBD1 (7 bases). The length of the CDR3 is 18 residues. V was shortened by 5 bases and J by 0 bases, with 19 bases between the two germline ends. Germline V gene data show CDR1 as SGHTA and CDR2 as FQGTGA. For the CDR3, the DNA is TGTGCCAGCAGCCCCAGGGGGGCGGGATTCGCGAACACCGGGGAGCTGTTTTTT. This encodes CASSPRGAGFANTGELFF.